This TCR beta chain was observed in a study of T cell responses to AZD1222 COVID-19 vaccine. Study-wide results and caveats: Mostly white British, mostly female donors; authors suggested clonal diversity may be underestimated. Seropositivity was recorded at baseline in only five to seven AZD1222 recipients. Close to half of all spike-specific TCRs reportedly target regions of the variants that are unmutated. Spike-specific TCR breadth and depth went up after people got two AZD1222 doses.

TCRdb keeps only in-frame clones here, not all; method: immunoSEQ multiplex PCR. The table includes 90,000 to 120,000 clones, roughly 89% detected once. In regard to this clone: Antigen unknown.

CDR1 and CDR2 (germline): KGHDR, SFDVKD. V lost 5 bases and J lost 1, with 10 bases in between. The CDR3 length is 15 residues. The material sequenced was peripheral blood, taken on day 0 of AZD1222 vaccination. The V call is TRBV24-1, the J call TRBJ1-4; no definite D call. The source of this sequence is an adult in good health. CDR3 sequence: CATSGSGGTNEKLFF. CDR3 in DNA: TGTGCCACCAGTGGTTCAGGCGGAACTAATGAAAAACTGTTTTTT.